These 17 T cell receptor beta chains were all obtained from the same sample, sequenced in a study of CD8+ T cells in alopecia areata. It was cDNA, reverse transcribed from extracted RNA, that served as the sequencing template. The assay was immunoSEQ multiplex PCR, and TCRdb's table has in-frame clones only and misses some. This sample has about 140,000 clones; roughly 61% occur once, and the top ten carry around 6.6%. The sequences come from CD4+ T cells sorted from blood, collected at week 0. Receptor source: a human donor with alopecia areata.

The V and J genes are TRBV29-1 and TRBJ2-5; D is unresolved. This CDR3 comprises 14 residues. The V end was cut by 7 bases, the J end by 0 bases, with 15 bases between. The V gene's germline CDR1 is SQVTM and CDR2 ANQGSEA. The CDR3 spells CSARTQGYQETQYF. DNA of the CDR3: TGCAGCGCTCGTACACAAGGCTACCAAGAGACCCAGTACTTC.

This clone was recorded many times. This sample also contains other DNA sequences that code for the same CDR3. The chain uses TRBV7-9 and TRBJ2-7; D perhaps matches TRBD2 (6 bases). CDR1 and CDR2 (germline): SEHNR, FQNEAQ (reference sequence). Trimming pared 7 bases from V and 3 bases from J, leaving 10 bases between. This CDR3 comprises 12 residues. The CDR3 is CASNGGDYEQYF. CDR3 sequence (DNA): TGTGCCAGCAATGGCGGGGACTACGAGCAGTACTTC.

The chain carries TRBV4-1 and TRBJ2-5; D possibly uses TRBD1 or TRBD2 (5 bases each). The CDR3 runs to 16 residues. Germline lookup yields CDR1 MGHRA and CDR2 YSYEKL. V lost 3 bases to trimming and J lost 1 base, with 15 bases between them. The CDR3 DNA follows: TGCGCCAGCAGCCAGGCGGGCGGCAGGGCCCAAGAGACCCAGTACTTC. Its translation is CASSQAGGRAQETQYF.

The chain recombines TRBV5-1 with TRBJ2-7, with TRBD2 matching over 7 bases. Germline CDR1 is SGHRS and CDR2 is YFSETQ. CDR3 length equals 13 residues. V lost 0 bases and J lost 9; bases outside the gene matches: 6. The CDR3 reads CASSLAGRSGQYF. The DNA for the CDR3 is TGCGCCAGCAGCTTGGCCGGGAGGTCTGGGCAGTACTTC.

This clone has more than one count but fewer than ten. A junction end diverges from the germline sequence, so it may reflect a read error. The rearrangement uses TRBV20-1 and TRBJ2-7, with D unclear. The CDR3 is 11 residues long. The germline gives CDR1 DFQATT, CDR2 SNEGSKA (reference sequence). CDR3 DNA: TGCAGTGCTAGAACGGACCCCGGACCCGGCTTC. Its translation is CSARTDPGPGF.

This clone was detected a few times. The chain combines TRBV29-1 with TRBJ2-5, with D tentatively TRBD2 (6 bases). Trimming cost V 6 bases and J 5 bases, with 16 bases left between them. The CDR3 sequence is 13 residues long. The germline V gene encodes CDR1 SQVTM and CDR2 ANQGSEA. The CDR3 reads CSVFLATGETQYF. CDR3 coding DNA: TGCAGCGTATTCCTAGCGACCGGGGAGACCCAGTACTTC.

In DNA form, the CDR3 reads TGTGCCAGCAGTCAGTGGGAGGGGGCATCTCCCTACGAGCAGTACTTC. Protein: CASSQWEGASPYEQYF. The V gene is TRBV7-8, the J gene TRBJ2-7, with D tentatively TRBD1 or TRBD2 (7 bases each). The CDR3 is 16 amino acids. With 6 bases removed from V and 2 bases from J, the gap between germline ends came to 20 bases. Germline CDR1 SGHVS, CDR2 FQNEAQ.

The V gene is TRBV9, the J gene TRBJ1-4; TRBD1 aligns across 9 bases. CDR3 length: 15 residues. Germline V gives CDR1 SGDLS, CDR2 YYNGEE. The V segment lost 4 bases and the J segment 10 bases; nucleotides outside the gene matches: 11. The CDR3 sequence is CASSPPGTGPRKLFF. The DNA of the CDR3 is TGTGCCAGCAGCCCCCCCGGGACAGGGCCACGAAAACTGTTTTTT.

The J gene is TRBJ1-5, the V gene TRBV29-1; D unresolved. Germline loops: CDR1 SQVTM, CDR2 ANQGSEA. The CDR3 extends over 13 amino acids. Trimming left V 4 bases short and J 5 bases short, with 12 bases between. CDR3: CSVVGQSDQPQHF. The CDR3 nucleotides read TGCAGCGTTGTAGGGCAGAGCGATCAGCCCCAGCATTTT.

This chain uses TRBV11-2 with TRBJ2-1; a weak D match, TRBD1 (5 bases). With 5 bases removed from V and 8 bases from J, the gap between germline ends came to 25 bases. Germline loops: CDR1 SGHAT, CDR2 FQNNGV. This CDR3 is 17 amino acids long. Here the CDR3 DNA reads TGTGCCAGCAGCCCAGGGCTCTGGGTAAGTTCGACCGATGAGCAGTTCTTC. This translates into CASSPGLWVSSTDEQFF.

This rearrangement joins TRBV9 to TRBJ1-2; no clear D gene. This CDR3 has 13 residues. Germline V gene sequence: CDR1 SGDLS, CDR2 YYNGEE. V dropped 0 bases and J dropped 2 bases, with 5 bases sitting between them. The DNA of the CDR3 is TGTGCCAGCAGCGTAGAACAGAACTATGGCTACACCTTC. It codes for CASSVEQNYGYTF.

This CDR3 is CDQRTGNGYTF. The CDR3 DNA follows: TGTGATCAGCGGACAGGGAATGGCTACACCTTC. The J gene is TRBJ1-2, the V gene TRBV6-5; 8 bases are shared with TRBD1. Germline V gene lookup returns CDR1 MNHEY and CDR2 SVGAGI. The CDR3 is 11 residues long.

The chain carries TRBV30 and TRBJ2-4; D might be TRBD1 (6 bases). Germline CDR1 is GTSNPN and CDR2 is SVGIG (reference sequence). With 1 base removed from V and 5 bases from J, the gap between germline ends came to 15 bases. This CDR3 is built from 15 residues. CDR3 bases: TGTGCCTGGAGTGGTCGGGGACACGGGCAAAACATTCAGTACTTC. The encoded protein is CAWSGRGHGQNIQYF. Complete variable domain (other parts from reference TRBV30 and TRBJ2-4): SQTIHQWPATLVQPVGSPLSLECTVEGTSNPNLYWYRQAAGRGLQLLFYSVGIGQISSEVPQNLSASRPQDRQFILSSKKLLLSDSGFYLCAWSGRGHGQNIQYFGAGTRLSVL.

J is TRBJ2-5 and V is TRBV15; D tentatively reads TRBD1 or TRBD2 (5 bases each). The CDR3 length is 14 residues. The ends were cut back, 3 bases at V and 3 bases at J, with 11 bases in the middle. Germline V CDR1 and CDR2: LNHNV, YYDKDF (reference sequence). For the CDR3, the DNA is TGTGCCACCAGCAGGAGGGGTCGGGAAGAGACCCAGTACTTC. Translation: CATSRRGREETQYF.

The chain uses TRBV4-2 and TRBJ1-2; no definite D call. The CDR3 runs 11 residues. V lost 6 bases and J lost 7, with 9 bases in between. Germline V gives CDR1 LGHNA, CDR2 YNFKEQ. CDR3 in DNA: TGTGCCAGCAGTCAGGAGGGTGGCTACACCTTC. Protein product: CASSQEGGYTF.

There are a few counts of this clone. The J gene is TRBJ1-3, the V gene TRBV28, with unresolved D. The CDR3 covers 11 residues. The V gene lost 5 bases and the J gene lost 8 bases, with 7 bases spanning the gap. Germline CDR1 MDHEN, CDR2 SYDVKM. The CDR3 sequence is CASSAWDTIYF. DNA of the CDR3: TGTGCCAGCAGTGCCTGGGACACCATATATTTT.

This sequence joins TRBV30 and TRBJ2-7; D could derive from TRBD1 or TRBD2 (6 bases each). The CDR3 extends over 13 amino acids. The germline V and J ends were trimmed by 1 base and 4 bases, with 11 bases remaining between them. The germline V gene encodes CDR1 GTSNPN and CDR2 SVGIG (reference sequence). The CDR3 DNA is TGTGCCTGGAGTGCTGGGGGGCCGTACGAGCAGTACTTC. This codes for CAWSAGGPYEQYF.